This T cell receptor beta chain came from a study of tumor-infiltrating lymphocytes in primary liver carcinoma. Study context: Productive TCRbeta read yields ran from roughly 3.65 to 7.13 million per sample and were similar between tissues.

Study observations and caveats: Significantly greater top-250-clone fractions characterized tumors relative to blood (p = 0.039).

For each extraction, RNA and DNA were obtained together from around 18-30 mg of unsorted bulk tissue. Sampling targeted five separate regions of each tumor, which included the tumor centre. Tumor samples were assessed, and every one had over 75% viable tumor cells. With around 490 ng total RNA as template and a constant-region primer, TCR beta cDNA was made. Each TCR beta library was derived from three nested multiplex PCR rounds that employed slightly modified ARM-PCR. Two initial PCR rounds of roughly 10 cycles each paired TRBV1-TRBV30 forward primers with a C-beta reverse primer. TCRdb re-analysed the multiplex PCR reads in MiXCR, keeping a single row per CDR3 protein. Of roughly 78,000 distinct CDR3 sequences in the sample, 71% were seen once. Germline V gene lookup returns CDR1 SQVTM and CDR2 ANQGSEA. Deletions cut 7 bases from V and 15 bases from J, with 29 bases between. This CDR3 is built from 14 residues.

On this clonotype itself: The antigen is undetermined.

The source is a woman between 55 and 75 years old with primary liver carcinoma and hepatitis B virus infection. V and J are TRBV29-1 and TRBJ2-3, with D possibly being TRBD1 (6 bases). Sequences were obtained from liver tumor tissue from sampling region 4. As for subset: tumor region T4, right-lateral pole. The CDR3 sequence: CSAWFGQRTDRQYF. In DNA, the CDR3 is TGCAGCGCGTGGTTCGGACAGCGCACAGATAGGCAATATTTT.